Listed below are T cell receptor beta chains from one sample, sequenced in a study of cytomegalovirus exposure and HLA in healthy donors. The protocol was immunoSEQ multiplex PCR, while the TCRdb copy is restricted to in-frame clones and leaves out a portion. In the table there are 150,000 to 250,000 clones, 70% to 85% of which are singletons. The sequenced sample consisted of PBMCs. These receptors were collected from a woman in her 30s in good health and CMV-seropositive. CDR3s include the opening cysteine and the closing phenylalanine or tryptophan. The D gene is left open where the match is weak. The listing skips clone size in some rows; elsewhere it reads once, few, many or a size class.

V: TRBV5-3
J: TRBJ1-5
size: -
D: -
DNA: TGTGCCAGAAGCACTATTGGGGCCGTTAGTAGCAATCAGCCCCAGCATTTT
CDR3: CARSTIGAVSSNQPQHF

V: TRBV5-1
J: TRBJ1-1
size: -
D: -
DNA: TGCGCCAGCAGCTTAGACCGGGCCGGGGACACTGAAGCTTTCTTT
CDR3: CASSLDRAGDTEAFF

V: TRBV20-1
J: TRBJ1-1
size: -
D: -
DNA: TGCAGTGCTAGAGAACCTAATGAAGCTTTCTTT
CDR3: CSAREPNEAFF

V: TRBV10-3
J: TRBJ1-3
size: -
D: TRBD1
DNA: TGTGCCATCAGTGAAGGGGGCAACTCTGGAAACACCATATATTTT
CDR3: CAISEGGNSGNTIYF

V: TRBV5-1
J: TRBJ2-7
size: -
D: TRBD2
DNA: TGCGCCAGCAGCTTGGGAGGGGAGGGGTACGAGCAGTACTTC
CDR3: CASSLGGEGYEQYF

V: TRBV13
J: TRBJ2-7
size: -
D: -
DNA: TGTGCCAGCAGCTTAGGATCTCACCAGGGGCCGTTCATCTACGAGCAGTACTTC
CDR3: CASSLGSHQGPFIYEQYF

V: TRBV7-8
J: TRBJ1-4
size: -
D: -
DNA: TGTGCCAGCAGCTTGAGCGGAGGAGAAAAACTGTTTTTT
CDR3: CASSLSGGEKLFF

V: TRBV2
J: TRBJ1-5
size: few
D: TRBD1
DNA: TGTGCCAGCAGTGAAGGGGCGAGGGGGCCGGGGCCCCAGCATTTT
CDR3: CASSEGARGPGPQHF

V: TRBV2
J: TRBJ1-4
size: -
D: TRBD1
DNA: TGTGCCAGCAGATACGAGGGACAGTGGGATGAAAAACTGTTTTTT
CDR3: CASRYEGQWDEKLFF

V: TRBV5-1
J: TRBJ2-1
size: -
D: TRBD1
DNA: TGCGCCAGCAGCTCCTGGACAGGGGAGGGCAATGAGCAGTTCTTC
CDR3: CASSSWTGEGNEQFF

V: TRBV5-6
J: TRBJ2-1
size: -
D: -
DNA: TGTGCCAGCAGCCCGGGACTCCCCGGGAATGAGCAGTTCTTC
CDR3: CASSPGLPGNEQFF

V: TRBV4-2
J: TRBJ2-7
size: -
D: TRBD1
DNA: TGTGCCAGCAGTCCCTCCACCGGGACAGGGATCCCCCTCTACGAGCAGTACTTC
CDR3: CASSPSTGTGIPLYEQYF

V: TRBV7-9
J: TRBJ2-7
size: -
D: TRBD2
DNA: TGTGCCAGCAGCTTCGGTATAGCGGGAGGGCCCGGCGAGCAGTACTTC
CDR3: CASSFGIAGGPGEQYF

V: TRBV9
J: TRBJ2-3
size: -
D: -
DNA: TGTGCCAGCAGCGTAGACTACACAGATACGCAGTATTTT
CDR3: CASSVDYTDTQYF

V: TRBV7-8
J: TRBJ2-1
size: -
D: -
DNA: TGTGCCAGCAGCTTAGTGGCCAACCCCGATGAGCAGTTCTTC
CDR3: CASSLVANPDEQFF

V: TRBV7-8
J: TRBJ1-2
size: few
D: -
DNA: TGTGCCAGCACCGCAGGCGGGGGGCCCTATGGCTACACCTTC
CDR3: CASTAGGGPYGYTF

V: TRBV5-1
J: TRBJ2-1
size: -
D: TRBD1
DNA: TGCGCCAGCAGCATAGGACAGGGGCCCTTCAATGAGCAGTTCTTC
CDR3: CASSIGQGPFNEQFF

V: TRBV7-2
J: TRBJ2-7
size: -
D: -
DNA: TGTGCCAGCAGCTTGAGCGTCAGAGCTACGATAGAGCAGTACTTC
CDR3: CASSLSVRATIEQYF

V: TRBV6-5
J: TRBJ2-7
size: -
D: -
DNA: TGTGCCAGCAAATTAGCGACAGGTTACGAGCAGTACTTC
CDR3: CASKLATGYEQYF

V: TRBV27
J: TRBJ2-7
size: -
D: TRBD1
DNA: TGTGCCAGCAGTGAGGGACAGAGTTTGGGGGAGCAGTACTTC
CDR3: CASSEGQSLGEQYF

V: TRBV2
J: TRBJ2-1
size: -
D: -
DNA: TGTGCCAGCAGTGAATTAGCCCCGGGCAATGAGCAGTTCTTC
CDR3: CASSELAPGNEQFF

V: TRBV10-3
J: TRBJ2-5
size: -
D: -
DNA: TGTGCCATCAGTGACCGGGACTTGCAAGAGACCCAGTACTTC
CDR3: CAISDRDLQETQYF

V: TRBV27
J: TRBJ2-3
size: -
D: TRBD1
DNA: TGTGCCAGCAGTCTTATTGGACAGGGGACGCAGTATTTT
CDR3: CASSLIGQGTQYF

V: TRBV7-9
J: TRBJ1-4
size: -
D: -
DNA: TGTGCCAGCAGCCCAACCGGGGGAGAAAAACTGTTTTTT
CDR3: CASSPTGGEKLFF

V: TRBV6-5
J: TRBJ1-2
size: -
D: TRBD1
DNA: TGTGCCAGCAGTTACTCCGGACAGGGGGCCGACTACACCTTC
CDR3: CASSYSGQGADYTF

V: TRBV7-9
J: TRBJ2-5
size: -
D: TRBD2
DNA: TGTGCCAGCAGCTTAGTTAGGCGGGAGGAAGAGACCCAGTACTTC
CDR3: CASSLVRREEETQYF

V: TRBV5-1
J: TRBJ1-1
size: once
D: -
DNA: TGCGCCAGCAGCCAAGAACCCACCGGGACTTATGAAGCTTTCTTT
CDR3: CASSQEPTGTYEAFF

V: TRBV5-1
J: TRBJ2-7
size: -
D: TRBD1
DNA: TGCGCCAGCAGCTTGTGGGGGACAGGATTAGACGAGCAGTACTTC
CDR3: CASSLWGTGLDEQYF

V: TRBV25-1
J: TRBJ2-1
size: -
D: -
DNA: TGTGCCAGCAGTGAAGAGGAAAATGAGCAGTTCTTC
CDR3: CASSEEENEQFF

V: TRBV19
J: TRBJ2-7
size: -
D: TRBD2
DNA: TGTGCCAGTAGTGGGGGGACTAGCGGGAGACGGTTCAACGAGCAGTACTTC
CDR3: CASSGGTSGRRFNEQYF

V: TRBV10-3
J: TRBJ1-2
size: -
D: -
DNA: TGTGCCATCAGTGACACCGGGACTATCTATGGCTACACCTTC
CDR3: CAISDTGTIYGYTF

V: TRBV2
J: TRBJ2-2
size: -
D: TRBD1
DNA: TGTGCCAGCAGTCCGGGACAGGGTAGAACCGGGGAGCTGTTTTTT
CDR3: CASSPGQGRTGELFF

V: TRBV16
J: TRBJ1-1
size: -
D: -
DNA: TGTGCCAGCAGCCACACCGTTCGGGAAGCTTTCTTT
CDR3: CASSHTVREAFF

V: TRBV2
J: TRBJ2-2
size: -
D: TRBD2
DNA: TGTGCCAGCAGCGCCTCCGGACTAGCTAGCGGGGAGCTGTTTTTT
CDR3: CASSASGLASGELFF

V: TRBV27
J: TRBJ2-5
size: -
D: -
DNA: TGTGCCAGCAGTTTAACAGGGTGGGACCAAGAGACCCAGTACTTC
CDR3: CASSLTGWDQETQYF

V: TRBV4-1
J: TRBJ2-7
size: -
D: -
DNA: TGCGCCAGCAGCCAGGGGGTAATGACAGGCTTGGGGAGCTACGAGCAGTACTTC
CDR3: CASSQGVMTGLGSYEQYF

V: TRBV28
J: TRBJ2-2
size: -
D: -
DNA: TGTGCCAGCACCGGAGGGACGCAGACGAACACCGGGGAGCTGTTTTTT
CDR3: CASTGGTQTNTGELFF

V: TRBV11-3
J: TRBJ2-2
size: -
D: TRBD1
DNA: TGTGCCAGCAGCCTTAGACAGGGGACCGGGGAGCTGTTTTTT
CDR3: CASSLRQGTGELFF

V: TRBV7-2
J: TRBJ2-7
size: -
D: -
DNA: TGTGCCAGCAGCTTAGGTCGCGGAGCCTACGAGCAGTACTTC
CDR3: CASSLGRGAYEQYF

V: TRBV5-1
J: TRBJ2-1
size: -
D: -
DNA: TGCGCCAGCAGCTTGGAACGGACTAACTACAATGAGCAGTTCTTC
CDR3: CASSLERTNYNEQFF

V: TRBV5-1
J: TRBJ1-1
size: -
D: -
DNA: TGCGCCAGCAGAACAGGGCGCGTTATGAACACTGAAGCTTTCTTT
CDR3: CASRTGRVMNTEAFF

V: TRBV5-1
J: TRBJ2-1
size: once
D: TRBD1
DNA: TGCGCCAGCAGCCAAGGGACAGGGTTCTACAATGAGCAGTTCTTC
CDR3: CASSQGTGFYNEQFF

V: TRBV7-9
J: TRBJ2-1
size: -
D: TRBD2
DNA: TGTGCCAGCAGCTTAGGGGGACTAGCCCCATACAATGAGCAGTTCTTC
CDR3: CASSLGGLAPYNEQFF

V: TRBV7-9
J: TRBJ1-1
size: -
D: TRBD1
DNA: TGTGCCAGCAGCTTGGACAGGCGGGGGAACACTGAAGCTTTCTTT
CDR3: CASSLDRRGNTEAFF

V: TRBV2
J: TRBJ2-3
size: -
D: -
DNA: TGTGCCAGCAGTGATGGGGCGGCTGAGCAGTATTTT
CDR3: CASSDGAAEQYF

V: TRBV4-2
J: TRBJ1-5
size: -
D: -
DNA: TGTGCCAGCAGCCAAGATAGGGCCGGGGAAGATCATCAGCCCCAGCATTTT
CDR3: CASSQDRAGEDHQPQHF

V: TRBV6-1
J: TRBJ2-2
size: -
D: -
DNA: TGTGCCAGCAGTGTTTCGCAGGCCGGGGAGCTGTTTTTT
CDR3: CASSVSQAGELFF

V: TRBV2
J: TRBJ2-2
size: once
D: TRBD1
DNA: TGTGCCAGCAAAGGGGACAGATGGACCGGGGAGCTGTTTTTT
CDR3: CASKGDRWTGELFF

V: TRBV15
J: TRBJ1-2
size: once
D: -
DNA: TGTGCCACCAGCAGAGGAGAAAACGCCCTACTCGTGATATCTGGCTACACCTTC
CDR3: CATSRGENALLVISGYTF

V: TRBV5-5
J: TRBJ1-2
size: few
D: -
DNA: TGTGCCAGCAGCGGCCCAGGGTATGGCTACACCTTC
CDR3: CASSGPGYGYTF

V: TRBV9
J: TRBJ2-3
size: -
D: TRBD2
DNA: TGTGCCAGCAGCGTAAGCGGGAGTCAGACAGATACGCAGTATTTT
CDR3: CASSVSGSQTDTQYF

V: TRBV28
J: TRBJ2-7
size: many
D: TRBD2
DNA: TGTGCCAGCAGCTCCAGGGTTCGAGCGGGAGACGGCGAGCAGTACTTC
CDR3: CASSSRVRAGDGEQYF

V: TRBV5-1
J: TRBJ2-3
size: -
D: TRBD2
DNA: TGCGCCAGCAGCCAGGGACTAGTTTCGGCAGATACGCAGTATTTT
CDR3: CASSQGLVSADTQYF

V: TRBV14
J: TRBJ1-2
size: once
D: -
DNA: TGTGCCAGCAGCCAGGGGACACCGACTAACTATGGCTACACCTTC
CDR3: CASSQGTPTNYGYTF

V: TRBV5-1
J: TRBJ2-2
size: few
D: -
DNA: TGCGCCAGCTATAGAACCGGGGAGCTGTTTTTT
CDR3: CASYRTGELFF